The rows below give T cell receptor beta chains drawn from one sample of a study of response to subunit inactivated influenza vaccine. One entry per CDR3 protein results from TCRdb running MiXCR on the RT-PCR reads. The sample contains around 530,000 distinct CDR3 sequences, about 10% of which appear only once. This sample comprised PBMCs from blood, obtained on the day of vaccination. The receptors derive from a man aged 50-59 years who received an inactivated influenza vaccine. Both conserved end residues are trimmed from each CDR3. Part of the rows lack a size; the others show once, few, many or a class for expanded clones.

v_call	j_call	clone_size	cdr3_aa
TRBV5-1	TRBJ2-3	few	ASSLVMGGTDTQY
TRBV5-1	TRBJ2-7	.	ASRTEVYSSYEQY
TRBV7-9	TRBJ2-3	many	ASRGGDTQY
TRBV11-2	TRBJ2-1	.	ASSSLGGGLAGGIVDEQF
TRBV30	TRBJ2-7	many	AWNLDYEQY
TRBV20-1	TRBJ2-7	.	RTSGRASDEQY
TRBV12-3/TRBV12-4	TRBJ2-3	.	ASSSTGTSADTQY
TRBV5-5	TRBJ2-3	few	ASSLGHAGALDTQY
TRBV5-1	TRBJ2-2	few	ASLSGPGTGELF
TRBV7-2	TRBJ2-3	.	ASSLRLAGGGKDTQY
TRBV12-3/TRBV12-4	TRBJ1-4	many	ASSLQGPGLF
TRBV5-1	TRBJ2-5	.	ASSLAAMGGAETQY
TRBV6-5	TRBJ2-4	.	ASSYTQGGTSAKNIQY
TRBV2	TRBJ2-2	many	ASRRAYRGFDTGELF